This T cell receptor beta chain was identified during a study of Ad26.COV2.S vaccination and SARS-CoV-2 variants. About the research overall: In the study, Ad26.COV2.S was injected intramuscularly once, or twice 56 days apart.

Regarding treatment: about 20 received Ad26.COV2.S at low or high dose, single or two shots; roughly 5 received placebo; per-sample allocation not given. Sampling happened 63 days after the first vaccine or placebo injection. Profiled with immunoSEQ multiplex PCR; TCRdb holds only in-frame clones, not every one. The sample has about 390,000 clones, approximately 91% seen once; the top ten hold roughly 3.5%. In germline, CDR1 is KGHDR, CDR2 SFDVKD. J lost 5 bases, V lost 7 bases, and 3 bases had no gene match. The CDR3 length is 12 residues. This chain links TRBV24-1 with TRBJ2-5; 7 bases line up with TRBD1. Sample: peripheral blood, taken in a trial of Ad26.COV2.S vaccine versus placebo. The source of this sequence is a person aged 18 to 59 who received the Ad26.COV2.S COVID-19 vaccine or a placebo. Here the CDR3 DNA reads TGTGCCACCAGCAGGGGGTTCGAGACCCAGTACTTC. This codes for CATSRGFETQYF.